One and the same sample provided the 12 T cell receptor beta chains below, sequenced in a study of blood T cell repertoires in COVID-19. TCRdb keeps only in-frame clones here, not all; method: immunoSEQ multiplex PCR. The data contain around 130,000 clones, 80% to 90% of them seen just once; the ten biggest clones take up about 11%. Input material: peripheral blood. The receptors come from a woman aged 80 or older with acute or convalescent COVID-19.

V gene TRBV6-5 combines with J gene TRBJ1-1; D uncertain. The CDR3 has 13 residues. Germline lookup yields CDR1 MNHEY and CDR2 SVGAGI. V was shortened by 6 bases and J by 0 bases, with 8 bases between the two germline ends. The CDR3 bases are TGTGCCAGCAGCCCGACACTGAACACTGAAGCTTTCTTT. This codes for CASSPTLNTEAFF.

The rearrangement uses TRBV30 and TRBJ2-5; a possible D gene is TRBD1 (5 bases). Germline CDR1 and CDR2: GTSNPN and SVGIG (reference sequence). V lost 2 bases, J lost 4 bases, and 8 bases lay in between. CDR3 length: 12 amino acids. Here the CDR3 reads CAWSRGLETQYF. CDR3 DNA sequence: TGTGCCTGGAGTAGGGGCTTAGAGACCCAGTACTTC.

The genes are TRBV19 and TRBJ1-5; D is unclear. The V gene's germline CDR1 is LNHDA and CDR2 SQIVND (reference sequence). Trimming left V 1 base short and J 5 bases short, with 9 bases between. CDR3 size: 14 residues. This CDR3 is CASSIVGGYQPQHF. The DNA of the CDR3 is TGTGCCAGTAGTATAGTCGGAGGATATCAGCCCCAGCATTTT.

The rearrangement uses TRBV3-1 (or the pseudogene TRBV3-2) and TRBJ2-1; 11 nucleotides align to TRBD2. J lost 5 bases, V lost 4 bases, and 7 bases had no gene match. The germline gives CDR1 LGHDT, CDR2 YNNKEL (reference sequence). The CDR3 loop spans 16 amino acids. CDR3 coding DNA: TGTGCCAGCAGCCCTTGGACTAGCGGGCGCAACAATGAGCAGTTCTTC. Translated, it gives CASSPWTSGRNNEQFF.

The chain employs TRBV6-5 and TRBJ1-1, with 7 bases aligning to TRBD1. The CDR3 consists of 12 residues. Per the germline V gene, CDR1 is MNHEY and CDR2 is SVGAGI. Trimming removed 6 bases from V and 8 bases from J; junction bases left unmatched: 6. CDR3 coding DNA: TGTGCCAGCAGGCAAGGGACAGCAGAAGCTTTCTTT. This codes for CASRQGTAEAFF.

The chain joins TRBV19 to TRBJ2-6; a possible D gene is TRBD1 (5 bases). This CDR3 has 15 amino acids. Germline CDR1 is LNHDA and CDR2 is SQIVND (reference sequence). V was cut by 3 bases and J by 3 bases, with 9 bases left in between. CDR3 amino acids: CASSIIRVGANVLTF. CDR3 DNA: TGTGCCAGTAGTATCATCAGGGTTGGGGCCAACGTCCTGACTTTC.

The chain combines TRBV7-8 with TRBJ1-2; no firm D call. Germline V gene lookup returns CDR1 SGHVS and CDR2 FQNEAQ. The V end lost 1 base, the J end lost 4 bases, and 10 bases lay between the germline ends. CDR3 length equals 14 residues. The CDR3 DNA sequence: TGTGCCAGCAGCTTAGTGAGCGCTAGCTATGGCTACACCTTC. Translation gives CASSLVSASYGYTF.

This rearrangement joins TRBV19 to TRBJ2-1; 8 bases agree with TRBD1. V lost 6 bases and J lost 2; bases outside the gene matches: 3. The CDR3 covers 14 residues. CDR1 is LNHDA and CDR2 is SQIVND in the germline V gene (reference sequence). The CDR3 sequence: CASSQGAPYNEQFF. In nucleotides, the CDR3 is TGTGCCAGTAGCCAGGGGGCCCCCTACAATGAGCAGTTCTTC.

This clone was observed a single time. The chain recombines TRBV3-1 (or the pseudogene TRBV3-2) with TRBJ2-2, with D possibly matching TRBD1 (5 bases). Germline V gives CDR1 LGHDT, CDR2 YNNKEL (reference sequence). The CDR3 has 15 residues. V was pared by 1 base and J by 1 base, with 7 bases between. The DNA of the CDR3 is TGTGCCAGCAGCCAAGGCGACAGGAACACCGGGGAGCTGTTTTTT. This encodes CASSQGDRNTGELFF.

The rearrangement uses TRBV4-3 and TRBJ1-1, with D perhaps TRBD1 (5 bases). The CDR3 spans 16 residues. Germline V gene sequence: CDR1 LGHNA, CDR2 YSLEER. V lost 0 bases and J lost 1, with 12 bases in between. The chain's CDR3 is CASSQELTVPNTEAFF. The CDR3 bases are TGCGCCAGCAGCCAAGAATTGACAGTCCCGAACACTGAAGCTTTCTTT.

The CDR3 sequence: CASKGENTEAFF. CDR3 DNA sequence: TGCGCCAGCAAAGGAGAGAACACTGAAGCTTTCTTT. The chain uses TRBV10-1 and TRBJ1-1; unclear D gene. The germline gives CDR1 WNHNN, CDR2 SYGVQD (reference sequence). Trimming stripped 7 bases from V and 1 base from J, with 7 bases between. The CDR3 is 12 amino acids.

V is TRBV5-1 and J is TRBJ2-7; TRBD1 matches 7 bases. Germline V gene sequence: CDR1 SGHRS, CDR2 YFSETQ. The CDR3 is 14 residues long. V lost 4 bases to trimming and J lost 6 bases; unmatched junction nucleotides: 10. Written as DNA, the CDR3 is TGCGCCAGCAGCGGCGGACAGGCCTTCGGCGAGCAGTACTTC. It is translated as CASSGGQAFGEQYF.